This T cell receptor beta chain is from a study of cytomegalovirus exposure and HLA in healthy donors. 13 Jbeta primers and 60 Vbeta primers were used for the PCR. Sequenced by immunoSEQ multiplex PCR; TCRdb stores in-frame clones only, minus some. The table records 150,000 or so clones, over 65% of them present only once. The junction had 2 bases not matched to a gene; V was cut back by 4 bases and J by 9 bases. This CDR3 spans 13 amino acids. The germline CDR1 and CDR2 sequences are SGHNT and YENEEA. Material: PBMCs. The gene calls are TRBV11-3 and TRBJ1-6; 8 nucleotides agree with TRBD1. The sequence derives from a man between 18 and 35 years old in good health and CMV-seropositive. CDR3 DNA: TGTGCCAGCAGCTCAGGACAGGGTTCACCCCTCCACTTT. Protein sequence: CASSSGQGSPLHF.